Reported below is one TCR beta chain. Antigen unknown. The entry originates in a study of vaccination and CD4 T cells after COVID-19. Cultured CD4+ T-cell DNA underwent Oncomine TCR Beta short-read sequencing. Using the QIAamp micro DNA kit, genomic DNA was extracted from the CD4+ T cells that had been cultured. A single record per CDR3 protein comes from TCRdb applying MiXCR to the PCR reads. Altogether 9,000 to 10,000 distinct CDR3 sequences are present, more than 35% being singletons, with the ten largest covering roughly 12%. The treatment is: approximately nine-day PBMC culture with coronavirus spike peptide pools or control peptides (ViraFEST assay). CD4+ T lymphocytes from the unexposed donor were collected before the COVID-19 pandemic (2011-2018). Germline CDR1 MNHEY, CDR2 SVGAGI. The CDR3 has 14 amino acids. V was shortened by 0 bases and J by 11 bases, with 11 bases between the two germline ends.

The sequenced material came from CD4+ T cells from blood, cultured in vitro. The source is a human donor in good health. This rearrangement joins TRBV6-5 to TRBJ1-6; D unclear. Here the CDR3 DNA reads TGTGCCAGCAGTTACTCGAATGCCGTTCCACCCCTCCACTTT. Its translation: CASSYSNAVPPLHF.